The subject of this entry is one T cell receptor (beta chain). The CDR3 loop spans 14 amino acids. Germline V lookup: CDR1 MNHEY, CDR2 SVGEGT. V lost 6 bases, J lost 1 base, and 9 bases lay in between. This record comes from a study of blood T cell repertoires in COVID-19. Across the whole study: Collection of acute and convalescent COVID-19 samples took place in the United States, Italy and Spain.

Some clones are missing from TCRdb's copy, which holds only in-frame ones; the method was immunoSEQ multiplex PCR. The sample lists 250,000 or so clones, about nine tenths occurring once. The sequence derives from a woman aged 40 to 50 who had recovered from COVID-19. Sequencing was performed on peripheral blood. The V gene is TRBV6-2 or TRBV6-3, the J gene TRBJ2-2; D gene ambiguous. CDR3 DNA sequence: TGTGCCAGCAGCCGCGACTTGAACACCGGGGAGCTGTTTTTT. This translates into CASSRDLNTGELFF.